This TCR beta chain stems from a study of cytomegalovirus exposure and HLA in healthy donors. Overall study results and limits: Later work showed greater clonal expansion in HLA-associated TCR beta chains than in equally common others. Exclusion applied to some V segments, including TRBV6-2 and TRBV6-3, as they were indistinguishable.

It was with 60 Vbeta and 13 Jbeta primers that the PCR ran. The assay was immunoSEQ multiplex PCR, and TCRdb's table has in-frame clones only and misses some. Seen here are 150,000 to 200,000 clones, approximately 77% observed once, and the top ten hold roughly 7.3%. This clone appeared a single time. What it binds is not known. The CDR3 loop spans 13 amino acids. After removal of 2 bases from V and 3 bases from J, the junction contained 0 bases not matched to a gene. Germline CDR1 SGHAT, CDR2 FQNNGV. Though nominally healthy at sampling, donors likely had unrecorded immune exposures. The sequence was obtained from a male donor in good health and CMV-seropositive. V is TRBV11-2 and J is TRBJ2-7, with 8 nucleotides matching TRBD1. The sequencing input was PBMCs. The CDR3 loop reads CASSLTGGYEQYF. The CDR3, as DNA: TGTGCCAGCAGCTTAACAGGGGGCTACGAGCAGTACTTC.